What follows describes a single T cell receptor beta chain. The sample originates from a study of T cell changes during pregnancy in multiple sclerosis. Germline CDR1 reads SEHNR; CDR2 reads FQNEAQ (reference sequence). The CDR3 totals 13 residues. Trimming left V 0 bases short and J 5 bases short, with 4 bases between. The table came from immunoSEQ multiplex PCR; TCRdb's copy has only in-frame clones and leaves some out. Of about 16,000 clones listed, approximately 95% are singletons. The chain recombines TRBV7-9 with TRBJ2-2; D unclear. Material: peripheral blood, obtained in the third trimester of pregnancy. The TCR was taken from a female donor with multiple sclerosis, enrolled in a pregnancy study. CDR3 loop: CASSLALTGELFF. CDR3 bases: TGTGCCAGCAGCTTAGCTCTAACCGGGGAGCTGTTTTTT.